These 10 T cell receptor beta chains originate from one sample sequenced in a study of T cells in Graves' hyperthyroidism and ophthalmopathy. TCR beta CDR3 region amplification was performed from RNA transcripts. The HTBI primer set was used in a first-round RT-PCR of the TCR CDR3. TCRdb passed the multiplex PCR reads through MiXCR, listing each CDR3 protein once. The sample has fewer than 350,000 distinct CDR3 sequences, nearly 15% seen once. Source material: blood. These receptors were collected from a woman aged 50 to 60 with Graves' hyperthyroidism that later progressed to Graves' ophthalmopathy.

This clonotype has a count of ten or more. The gene calls are TRBV6-1 and TRBJ2-3; D could derive from TRBD1 or TRBD2 (5 bases each). The germline V gene has CDR1 MNHNS and CDR2 SASEGT. The CDR3 runs to 16 residues. V lost 5 bases and J 1 base, leaving 16 bases between the germline ends. CDR3 protein: CASSSGSFVGTDTQYF. The CDR3 bases are TGTGCCAGCAGTTCAGGGAGTTTTGTCGGCACAGATACGCAGTATTTT.

This clonotype was detected ten times or more. V usage is TRBV6-1 and J usage is TRBJ1-5; D not certain. The CDR3 runs to 14 residues. From germline, CDR1 is MNHNS and CDR2 SASEGT. The germline V and J ends were trimmed by 1 base and 2 bases, with 6 bases remaining between them. As DNA, the CDR3 is TGTGCCAGCAGTGAAGAGTGGGGCAATCAGCCCCAGCATTTT. It translates to CASSEEWGNQPQHF.

The chain couples TRBV5-6 to TRBJ2-2; possible D gene TRBD2, 6 bases. Germline lookup yields CDR1 SGHDT and CDR2 YYEEEE. Trimming cost V 3 bases and J 0 bases, with 12 bases left between them. There are 16 residues in the CDR3. The DNA of the CDR3 is TGTGCCAGCAGCTCGATCGGGACTTCGAACACCGGGGAGCTGTTTTTT. Translated: CASSSIGTSNTGELFF.

The V call is TRBV9, the J call TRBJ1-6; 10 nucleotides agree with TRBD1. CDR1 and CDR2 from the germline V gene are SGDLS and YYNGEE. Trimming at V came to 3 bases and at J to 7 bases, leaving 16 bases not matched to a gene. The CDR3 contains 19 residues. The CDR3, as DNA: TGTGCCAGCAGCGCCACCCAGGGGGCCCGACAGGGGGCCAATTCACCCCTCCACTTT. Its translation: CASSATQGARQGANSPLHF.

The chain carries TRBV4-1 and TRBJ2-7; no clear D. Trimming removed 1 base at V and 1 base at J, with 8 bases between. The CDR3 runs 14 residues. Germline CDR1 reads MGHRA; CDR2 reads YSYEKL. DNA for the CDR3: TGCGCCAGCAGCCAAGTCGACGGGTCCTACGAGCAGTACTTC. It translates to CASSQVDGSYEQYF.

The rearrangement links TRBV9 to TRBJ1-2; D is unresolved. The CDR3 length is 12 residues. The germline V and J ends were trimmed by 6 bases and 4 bases, with 10 bases remaining between them. Per germline, CDR1 SGDLS and CDR2 YYNGEE. The CDR3: CASTTRGYGYTF. For the CDR3, the DNA is TGTGCCAGCACCACGCGGGGCTATGGCTACACCTTC.

The chain is built from TRBV5-5 and TRBJ2-5, with TRBD1 identical over 11 bases. Germline V CDR1 and CDR2: SGHKS, YYEKEE (reference sequence). J was trimmed by 5 bases and V by 4 bases; bases with no gene match: 10. The CDR3 has 16 residues. The CDR3 nucleotides are TGTGCCAGCAGCATTCTGTCGGGACAGGGGGGGGAGACCCAGTACTTC. As protein: CASSILSGQGGETQYF. The whole variable domain, filled in from reference TRBV5-5 and TRBJ2-5, reads DAGVTQSPTHLIKTRGQQVTLRCSPISGHKSVSWYQQVLGQGPQFIFQYYEKEERGRGNFPDRFSARQFPNYSSELNVNALLLGDSALYLCASSILSGQGGETQYFGPGTRLLVL.

This chain connects TRBV19 to TRBJ1-5; unclear D gene. The CDR3 contains 14 residues. Trimming took off 2 bases at V and 0 bases at J, with 5 bases between the two ends. Germline V CDR1 and CDR2: LNHDA, SQIVND (reference sequence). Here the CDR3 DNA reads TGTGCCAGTAGTATAACTGGTAGCAATCAGCCCCAGCATTTT. Its translation: CASSITGSNQPQHF.

This clonotype has at least ten counts. This chain joins TRBV3-1 and TRBJ2-1, with D perhaps TRBD2 (6 bases). Germline V gene lookup returns CDR1 LGHDT and CDR2 YNNKEL (reference sequence). Trimming removed 8 bases at V and 4 bases at J, with 15 bases between. The CDR3 is 14 amino acids. In DNA form, the CDR3 reads TGTGCCAGCTCCAGGGACTTGGAGTACAATGAGCAGTTCTTC. Translating gives CASSRDLEYNEQFF.

This clonotype has a handful of counts. The V gene is TRBV2, the J gene TRBJ2-7; D is tentatively TRBD1 or TRBD2 (5 bases each). There are 14 residues in the CDR3. Trimming shortened V by 6 bases and J by 4 bases, and 16 bases separated the two germline ends. The germline V gene has CDR1 SNHLY and CDR2 FYNNEI. The CDR3 DNA sequence: TGTGCCAGCAGCGCCTCCGGGACGGGGTACGAGCAGTACTTC. Translated: CASSASGTGYEQYF.